These 29 T cell receptor beta chains came from one sample sequenced in a study of PD-L1 blockade in urothelial cancer. Time point here: pretreatment peripheral blood. Data came from immunoSEQ multiplex PCR; TCRdb stores just in-frame clones and leaves some out. The data show tens of thousands of clones, roughly 89% seen once. This sample comprised PBMCs, obtained around atezolizumab (anti-PD-L1) treatment. The receptors were gathered from a man in his sixties with urothelial cancer.

This sequence joins TRBV5-5 and TRBJ1-2, with D uncertain. The germline CDR1 and CDR2 sequences are SGHKS and YYEKEE (reference sequence). The V end lost 3 bases, the J end lost 6 bases, and 12 bases lay between the germline ends. This CDR3 has 13 residues. CDR3: CASSWMAGDGYTF. Here the CDR3 DNA reads TGTGCCAGCAGCTGGATGGCCGGGGATGGCTACACCTTC.

The gene calls are TRBV5-4 and TRBJ2-7, with D possibly being TRBD2 (6 bases). The germline CDR1 and CDR2 sequences are SGHNT and YYREEE (reference sequence). The CDR3 loop spans 15 amino acids. Between the trimmed V and J ends, which lost 0 bases and 5 bases, there was a span of 15 bases. The CDR3 bases are TGTGCCAGCAGCTTGGACGGGGGTGTAACAGACGAGCAGTACTTC. As protein: CASSLDGGVTDEQYF.

This clone has just one count. The chain employs TRBV4-1 and TRBJ2-1, with D possibly TRBD1 on 6 matching bases. Trimming removed 3 bases from V and 0 bases from J, with 15 bases in between. From germline, CDR1 is MGHRA and CDR2 YSYEKL. The CDR3 is 17 residues long. CDR3 loop: CASSHLLGRGSYNEQFF. CDR3 DNA: TGCGCCAGCAGCCACCTCTTGGGCAGGGGCTCCTACAATGAGCAGTTCTTC.

This chain links TRBV5-4 with TRBJ2-1, with 14 bases identical to TRBD2. The V gene's germline CDR1 is SGHNT and CDR2 YYREEE (reference sequence). The length of the CDR3 is 18 residues. With 5 bases clipped from V and 0 bases from J, the junction kept 7 bases outside the gene matches. CDR3 region: CASRRTSGRSSSYNEQFF. The CDR3 bases are TGTGCCAGCAGGCGGACTAGCGGGAGGTCGAGCTCCTACAATGAGCAGTTCTTC.

The chain uses TRBV21-1 and TRBJ2-7; TRBD1, the table's D call, lacks a check against the DNA. TRBV21-1 is listed as a pseudogene. The CDR3 consists of 16 residues. The CDR3 bases are TGTGCCAGCAGCAAATTAGGCAGGGAAAGGTCCTACGAGCAGTACTTC. It is translated as CASSKLGRERSYEQYF.

This chain uses TRBV6-5 with TRBJ1-5; D might be TRBD1 (5 bases). The V gene lost 7 bases and the J gene lost 11 bases, with 21 bases spanning the gap. The CDR3 has 14 residues. Per germline, CDR1 MNHEY and CDR2 SVGAGI. The CDR3 protein is CASTYGGGGGSQHF. CDR3 bases: TGTGCCAGCACCTACGGTGGGGGGGGTGGGTCCCAGCATTTT.

This chain uses TRBV2 with TRBJ1-5, with 7 bases matching TRBD1. CDR3 length: 13 residues. Per the germline V gene, CDR1 is SNHLY and CDR2 is FYNNEI. With V trimmed by 11 bases and J by 2 bases, 6 bases remained unmatched. CDR3 sequence (DNA): TGTGCCTCGACCCAGGGGGGCAATCAGCCCCAGCATTTT. Its translation is CASTQGGNQPQHF.

The chain joins TRBV4-1 to TRBJ2-7; possible D gene TRBD1, 5 bases. This CDR3 has 17 amino acids. V lost 1 base to trimming and J lost 1 base, with 17 bases between them. The germline CDR1 and CDR2 sequences are MGHRA and YSYEKL. DNA for the CDR3: TGCGCCAGCAGCCAAGTGGTAGGACGAAGGGGATCCTACGAGCAGTACTTC. Translated: CASSQVVGRRGSYEQYF.

The J gene is TRBJ2-3, the V gene TRBV11-2; tentative D call: TRBD2 (7 bases). The V and J ends lost 2 bases and 0 bases respectively, with 12 bases between them. Per germline, CDR1 SGHAT and CDR2 FQNNGV. This CDR3 spans 16 amino acids. The DNA for the CDR3 is TGTGCCAGCAGCTTAAGAGGGGGGGAGAGCACAGATACGCAGTATTTT. Protein product: CASSLRGGESTDTQYF.

V gene TRBV28 combines with J gene TRBJ2-1, with D possibly being TRBD2 (6 bases). The length of the CDR3 is 15 residues. V was pared by 3 bases and J by 4 bases, with 13 bases between. Germline CDR1 reads MDHEN; CDR2 reads SYDVKM. The CDR3: CASSFAGRIYNEQFF. CDR3 in DNA: TGTGCCAGCAGTTTCGCGGGAAGGATTTACAATGAGCAGTTCTTC. The variable domain in full, with the rest retrieved from reference TRBV28 and TRBJ2-1, is DVKVTQSSRYLVKRTGEKVFLECVQDMDHENMFWYRQDPGLGLRLIYFSYDVKMKEKGDIPEGYSVSREKKERFSLILESASTNQTSMYLCASSFAGRIYNEQFFGPGTRLTVL.

This chain links TRBV10-3 with TRBJ2-1; maybe TRBD2 (6 bases). Germline loops: CDR1 ENHRY, CDR2 SYGVKD. CDR3 length equals 14 residues. Trimming stripped 3 bases from V and 7 bases from J, with 13 bases between. CDR3 in amino acids: CAISDRGFGNEQFF. In nucleotides, the CDR3 is TGTGCCATCAGTGATCGGGGGTTTGGTAATGAGCAGTTCTTC.

The chain uses TRBV6-1 and TRBJ1-3; D unclear. The germline gives CDR1 MNHNS, CDR2 SASEGT. Between the trimmed V and J ends, which lost 6 bases and 3 bases, there was a span of 15 bases. The CDR3 runs to 15 residues. The CDR3 here is CASRHEGPGGNTIYF. As DNA, the CDR3 is TGTGCCAGCAGGCACGAGGGTCCAGGTGGAAACACCATATATTTT.

V gene TRBV4-1 combines with J gene TRBJ2-5, with 7 nucleotides matching TRBD1. V lost 4 bases, J lost 5 bases, and 4 bases stayed unmatched. This CDR3 contains 13 residues. The germline V gene encodes CDR1 MGHRA and CDR2 YSYEKL. This chain's CDR3 is CASSPQGLETQYF. In DNA form, the CDR3 reads TGCGCCAGCAGCCCACAGGGGCTGGAGACCCAGTACTTC.

The chain combines TRBV19 with TRBJ1-2, with 10 bases identical to TRBD1. Per the germline V gene, CDR1 is LNHDA and CDR2 is SQIVND (reference sequence). CDR3 length equals 17 residues. V dropped 3 bases and J dropped 4; count of bases not matched to a gene: 11. The CDR3 region is CASSILQGTGASYGYTF. CDR3 nucleotides: TGTGCCAGTAGTATTCTTCAGGGGACAGGGGCGAGCTATGGCTACACCTTC.

The chain combines TRBV5-4 with TRBJ1-1; D is uncertain. This CDR3 has 15 amino acids. V lost 4 bases, J lost 0 bases, and 13 bases lay in between. Germline values: CDR1 SGHNT, CDR2 YYREEE (reference sequence). CDR3 in DNA: TGTGCCAGCAGCCCTTCCGGACTTTTGAACACTGAAGCTTTCTTT. Translated: CASSPSGLLNTEAFF.

This clone was counted a few times. The V gene is TRBV5-4, the J gene TRBJ2-2; weak D call: TRBD1 (5 bases). The germline CDR1 and CDR2 sequences are SGHNT and YYREEE (reference sequence). The CDR3 is 15 residues long. The ends were cut back, 1 base at V and 0 bases at J, with 7 bases in the middle. CDR3 loop: CASSLSTANTGELFF. CDR3 coding DNA: TGTGCCAGCAGCTTGTCGACAGCGAACACCGGGGAGCTGTTTTTT. The variable domain in full, with the rest retrieved from reference TRBV5-4 and TRBJ2-2, is ETGVTQSPTHLIKTRGQQVTLRCSSQSGHNTVSWYQQALGQGPQFIFQYYREEENGRGNFPPRFSGLQFPNYSSELNVNALELDDSALYLCASSLSTANTGELFFGEGSRLTVL.

Turning to this clone: Germline and junction disagree at one end, which may indicate a read error. The chain uses TRBV6-1 and TRBJ2-7; 8 bases map to TRBD1. Looked up from germline, CDR1 is MNHNS and CDR2 is SASEGT. The CDR3 loop spans 11 amino acids. CDR3 in DNA: TGTGCCAGCAGTGAGGTGACAGGGGTGGACTTC. Amino acids: CASSEVTGVDF.

Concerning this clone: The same CDR3 arises from other DNA sequences in this sample as well. CDR3 protein: CASSPGLAGSYEQYF. CDR3 bases: TGTGCCAGCTCACCAGGACTAGCGGGCTCCTACGAGCAGTACTTC. The chain couples TRBV18 to TRBJ2-7, with 11 bases matching TRBD2. This CDR3 region has 15 residues. V lost 2 bases, J lost 0 bases, and 0 bases stayed unmatched. Germline V gives CDR1 KGHSH, CDR2 LQKENI.

This clone appeared a few times. J is TRBJ1-1 and V is TRBV10-3; TRBD1 matches 7 bases. The CDR3 contains 14 residues. Germline V gene data show CDR1 as ENHRY and CDR2 as SYGVKD. Trimming at V came to 2 bases and at J to 5 bases, leaving 5 bases not matched to a gene. CDR3 DNA sequence: TGTGCCATCAGTGAGAGACAGGGCGGAACTGAAGCTTTCTTT. It specifies CAISERQGGTEAFF.

This rearrangement joins TRBV6-5 to TRBJ1-5; 8 nucleotides align to TRBD1. The CDR3 has 15 residues. Germline loops: CDR1 MNHEY, CDR2 SVGAGI. V gave up 7 bases and J gave up 3 bases; unmatched junction bases: 8. CDR3 nucleotides: TGTGCCAGCAACCAGGACAGGGAATCCAATCAGCCCCAGCATTTT. Residues: CASNQDRESNQPQHF.

The chain combines TRBV6-5 with TRBJ1-1; D remains ambiguous. CDR3 length: 13 residues. Between the trimmed V and J ends, which lost 5 bases and 1 base, there was a span of 8 bases. Per the germline V gene, CDR1 is MNHEY and CDR2 is SVGAGI. Here the CDR3 DNA reads TGTGCCAGCAGTACCGACTCGAACACTGAAGCTTTCTTT. Amino acid sequence: CASSTDSNTEAFF.

This clone appeared a single time. The CDR3 nucleotides read TGTGCCAGTAGTACCCGACTAAGCACAGATACGCAGTATTTT. Translated: CASSTRLSTDTQYF. V gene TRBV19 combines with J gene TRBJ2-3; the D gene is possibly TRBD2 (5 bases). Trimming removed 4 bases at V and 0 bases at J, with 8 bases between. Germline lookup yields CDR1 LNHDA and CDR2 SQIVND (reference sequence). The CDR3 has 14 residues. Filled out from reference TRBV19 and TRBJ2-3, the complete variable domain reads DGGITQSPKYLFRKEGQNVTLSCEQNLNHDAMYWYRQDPGQGLRLIYYSQIVNDFQKGDIAEGYSVSREKKESFPLTVTSAQKNPTAFYLCASSTRLSTDTQYFGPGTRLTVL.

V is TRBV30 and J is TRBJ1-6; tentative D call: TRBD1 (5 bases). The CDR3 totals 13 residues. The germline gives CDR1 GTSNPN, CDR2 SVGIG (reference sequence). Trimming stripped 0 bases from V and 8 bases from J, with 8 bases between. CDR3 residues: CAWSVWGDSPLHF. The CDR3 DNA follows: TGTGCCTGGAGTGTATGGGGGGATTCACCCCTCCACTTT.

The chain recombines TRBV19 with TRBJ1-5; the D gene is possibly TRBD1 (5 bases). The V gene lost 3 bases and the J gene lost 0 bases, with 9 bases spanning the gap. Germline CDR1 reads LNHDA; CDR2 reads SQIVND (reference sequence). The CDR3 runs 15 residues. The DNA for the CDR3 is TGTGCCAGTAGTATGCGGGGGGATAGCAATCAGCCCCAGCATTTT. It is translated as CASSMRGDSNQPQHF.

The sample holds one count of this clone. CDR3 coding DNA: TGTGCCTGGGATCGCGGGACTAATGAAAAACTGTTTTTT. Protein: CAWDRGTNEKLFF. The chain employs TRBV30 and TRBJ1-4; no reliable D call. This CDR3 spans 13 amino acids. V was shortened by 5 bases and J by 2 bases, with 9 bases between the two germline ends. Germline V gene data show CDR1 as GTSNPN and CDR2 as SVGIG (reference sequence).

A few counts support this clone. The chain employs TRBV7-2 and TRBJ2-7; 7 bases align to TRBD2. In germline, CDR1 is SGHTA, CDR2 FQGNSA. V lost 5 bases to trimming and J lost 2 bases; unmatched junction nucleotides: 12. The CDR3 has 16 residues. In nucleotides, the CDR3 is TGTGCCAGCAGCCTTACGGGGGGACTGGGGACCTACGAGCAGTACTTC. Protein: CASSLTGGLGTYEQYF.

This clone was picked up a small number of times. This chain joins TRBV19 and TRBJ1-1; D is unclear. The CDR3 sequence is 11 residues long. V was clipped by 11 bases and J by 0 bases, with 7 bases between them. Germline V gene data show CDR1 as LNHDA and CDR2 as SQIVND (reference sequence). CDR3 DNA sequence: TGTGCCGTAAGCCTGAACACTGAAGCTTTCTTT. It yields the protein CAVSLNTEAFF.

The rearrangement links TRBV18 to TRBJ1-3; tentatively, D is TRBD1 (6 bases). V was pared by 3 bases and J by 3 bases, with 15 bases between. Germline CDR1 is KGHSH and CDR2 is LQKENI. The CDR3 has 16 amino acids. DNA of the CDR3: TGTGCCAGCTCACCTTTCCGGGACACCCTTGGAAACACCATATATTTT. Protein: CASSPFRDTLGNTIYF.

The chain carries TRBV6-1 and TRBJ1-1; no clear D gene. V was shortened by 1 base and J by 7 bases, with 10 bases between the two germline ends. This CDR3 comprises 13 residues. Germline-derived CDR1 and CDR2 are MNHNS and SASEGT. The CDR3 nucleotides read TGTGCCAGCAGTGAAGTATTTGCAGGTGAAGCTTTCTTT. As protein: CASSEVFAGEAFF.